This T cell receptor beta chain is from a study of T-cell memory formation after mild COVID-19. TCRdb re-called the 5' RACE reads with MiXCR, one entry per CDR3 protein. This table has about 200,000 distinct CDR3 sequences, around 8.8% appearing once. Germline V lookup: CDR1 MNHEY, CDR2 SVGAGI. The V gene end was trimmed by 5 bases and the J gene end by 6 bases; junction bases not matched to a gene: 4. The CDR3 totals 12 residues. This clonotype was seen at least ten times. Input material: PBMCs or a T cell subset sorted from them (not recorded which). This receptor was identified in a man aged 18 to 35 who had mild COVID-19 (a few samples of this study predate the infection). Cell type and time point are not known. V and J are TRBV6-5 and TRBJ2-7, with TRBD1 identical over 7 bases. CDR3 residues: CASSRPGGEQYV. CDR3 DNA sequence: TGTGCCAGCAGTAGGCCAGGGGGCGAGCAGTACGTC.